The 19 T cell receptor beta chains given below trace back to one sample, sequenced in a study of blood T cell repertoires in COVID-19. Data came from immunoSEQ multiplex PCR; TCRdb stores just in-frame clones and leaves some out. Of 250,000 to 300,000 clones in the sample, roughly 86% were seen once. The source material was PBMCs or T cells enriched from blood (not recorded which). These receptors were obtained from a woman younger than 45 who had recovered from COVID-19.

The V and J genes are TRBV7-8 and TRBJ1-2; 7 nucleotides agree with TRBD1. There are 15 residues in the CDR3. The germline gives CDR1 SGHVS, CDR2 FQNEAQ. J gave up 4 bases and V 4 bases, and 9 bases lay outside the gene matches. This CDR3 is CASSSSRDSRYGYTF. The DNA for the CDR3 is TGTGCCAGCAGCTCTTCCAGGGACAGCCGCTATGGCTACACCTTC.

The chain couples TRBV28 to TRBJ2-7, with a possible D match to TRBD2 (6 bases). V was clipped by 7 bases and J by 6 bases, with 13 bases between them. Per germline, CDR1 MDHEN and CDR2 SYDVKM. The CDR3 sequence is 12 residues long. The chain's CDR3 is CASIHTGGEQYF. DNA of the CDR3: TGTGCCAGCATTCACACCGGGGGCGAGCAGTACTTC.

The chain has TRBV2 and TRBJ1-1, with D tentatively TRBD1 (6 bases). The CDR3 runs to 13 residues. Germline CDR1 SNHLY, CDR2 FYNNEI. The V gene lost 1 base and the J gene lost 7 bases, with 10 bases spanning the gap. CDR3 residues: CASSEEQGIEAFF. CDR3 sequence (DNA): TGTGCCAGCAGTGAAGAACAGGGCATTGAAGCTTTCTTT.

The V call is TRBV6-5, the J call TRBJ2-1; 8 nucleotides match TRBD2. The CDR3 covers 15 residues. J lost 9 bases, V lost 8 bases, and 15 bases had no gene match. Germline CDR1 MNHEY, CDR2 SVGAGI. CDR3 bases: TGTGCCAGCCTGAAGGTGACGGGAGGGTTGAGTGAGCAGTTCTTC. This gives the protein CASLKVTGGLSEQFF.

This chain links TRBV19 with TRBJ1-5; 11 bases are a match to TRBD1. This CDR3 region has 17 residues. Per the germline V gene, CDR1 is LNHDA and CDR2 is SQIVND (reference sequence). V shed 5 bases and J 0 bases; nucleotides not matched to a gene: 6. CDR3 coding DNA: TGTGCCAGTAGTCCCGGGACAGGGGGGAATAGCAATCAGCCCCAGCATTTT. It translates to CASSPGTGGNSNQPQHF.

In regard to this clone: Other DNA sequences in the same sample also yield this CDR3. V gene TRBV28 combines with J gene TRBJ2-7; TRBD2 matches at 9 bases. CDR3 length: 14 amino acids. J gave up 2 bases and V 3 bases, and 2 bases lay outside the gene matches. CDR1 and CDR2 from the germline V gene are MDHEN and SYDVKM. The CDR3 here is CASSLAGGTYEQYF. CDR3 bases: TGTGCCAGCAGTTTGGCGGGGGGGACCTACGAGCAGTACTTC.

This clone was seen a handful of times. The chain is built from TRBV28 and TRBJ1-1; no firm D call. Germline V gives CDR1 MDHEN, CDR2 SYDVKM. Trimming removed 5 bases from V and 6 bases from J, with 10 bases in between. This CDR3 spans 12 amino acids. The CDR3 loop is CASSHLRSEAFF. As DNA, the CDR3 is TGTGCCAGCAGTCACTTGCGGTCTGAAGCTTTCTTT.

The V call is TRBV7-2, the J call TRBJ2-3; 7 nucleotides match TRBD1. V was clipped by 4 bases and J by 1 base; unmatched bases: 11. This CDR3 has 17 amino acids. CDR1 is SGHTA, CDR2 FQGNSA, per germline. The CDR3 DNA reads TGTGCCAGCAGCTCACCCGGGACAGCTCTAGGCACAGATACGCAGTATTTT. This encodes CASSSPGTALGTDTQYF.

This chain connects TRBV6-8 to TRBJ2-2, with TRBD1 matching over 9 bases. Germline trimming cut 6 bases from V and 3 bases from J; bases unmatched to any gene: 8. This CDR3 has 16 amino acids. Per the germline V gene, CDR1 is MNHGY and CDR2 is SAAAGT. CDR3 amino acids: CASRPPGQGYTGELFF. The CDR3 nucleotides are TGTGCCAGCAGACCCCCGGGACAGGGTTACACCGGGGAGCTGTTTTTT.

V usage is TRBV25-1 and J usage is TRBJ1-2; possibly TRBD1 for D (5 bases). Trimming stripped 0 bases from V and 5 bases from J, with 13 bases between. This CDR3 contains 15 residues. The germline V gene encodes CDR1 MGHDK and CDR2 SYGVNS. In nucleotides, the CDR3 is TGTGCCAGCAGTGAATACCCAGGGTCCCCGTATGGCTACACCTTC. Amino acids: CASSEYPGSPYGYTF.

The chain has TRBV30 and TRBJ1-1; TRBD1 might be the D (5 bases). V gave up 4 bases and J gave up 5 bases, with 14 bases separating them. Germline V gives CDR1 GTSNPN, CDR2 SVGIG (reference sequence). This CDR3 spans 13 amino acids. The CDR3 reads CAWTWGGRTEAFF. CDR3 nucleotide sequence: TGTGCCTGGACTTGGGGGGGGAGGACTGAAGCTTTCTTT.

In this sample, this clone turned up once. The CDR3 here is CASSYSVSSIQYF. CDR3 DNA: TGTGCCAGCAGTTACAGCGTCTCTAGCATTCAGTACTTC. The chain links TRBV6-5 to TRBJ2-4; D is unclear. This CDR3 has 13 residues. Germline V CDR1 and CDR2: MNHEY, SVGAGI. V gave up 2 bases and J gave up 9 bases, with 11 bases separating them.

The chain carries TRBV6-2 or TRBV6-3 and TRBJ2-5; D remains ambiguous. Trimming removed 2 bases from V and 2 bases from J, with 12 bases in between. The CDR3 runs 15 residues. Germline V lookup: CDR1 MNHEY, CDR2 SVGEGT. As DNA, the CDR3 is TGTGCCAGCAGTTACGGCCTTCAGGATCAAGAGACCCAGTACTTC. Its translation is CASSYGLQDQETQYF.

The chain couples TRBV27 to TRBJ2-7, with D perhaps matching TRBD2 (5 bases). Germline V gene lookup returns CDR1 MNHEY and CDR2 SMNVEV (reference sequence). Trimming removed 9 bases at V and 4 bases at J, with 19 bases between. The CDR3 runs 14 residues. The CDR3 here is CARSRARRSYEQYF. The CDR3 nucleotides are TGTGCCAGGTCGCGGGCGCGTCGGTCTTACGAGCAGTACTTC.

This clone was seen more than once but under ten times. The chain recombines TRBV5-1 with TRBJ1-1; 8 positions match TRBD1. Unmatched junction bases numbered 1, after V lost 3 bases and J lost 0 bases. This CDR3 spans 14 amino acids. The germline CDR1 and CDR2 sequences are SGHRS and YFSETQ. The CDR3 DNA reads TGCGCCAGCAGCTGGGGACAGGTGAACACTGAAGCTTTCTTT. Protein product: CASSWGQVNTEAFF.

This clone was picked up one time. The chain employs TRBV11-2 and TRBJ2-1; unclear D gene. This CDR3 is 15 amino acids long. V was cut by 0 bases and J by 9 bases, with 15 bases left in between. CDR1 and CDR2 from the germline V gene are SGHAT and FQNNGV. Here the CDR3 reads CASSLDRSRPIEQFF. Here the CDR3 DNA reads TGTGCCAGCAGCTTAGATCGCAGTCGTCCGATTGAGCAGTTCTTC.

This chain connects TRBV16 to TRBJ1-6; D may be TRBD1 (5 bases). The V end lost 2 bases, the J end lost 7 bases, and 18 bases lay between the germline ends. This CDR3 region has 17 residues. Germline CDR1 is KGHSY and CDR2 is FQNENV. The CDR3 DNA follows: TGTGCCAGCAGCCAAGACGCAGGGTCAAGGCGGAATTCACCCCTCCACTTT. As protein: CASSQDAGSRRNSPLHF.

The chain joins TRBV18 to TRBJ1-6, with no clear D. There are 15 residues in the CDR3. V was pared by 6 bases and J by 10 bases, with 19 bases between. The germline gives CDR1 KGHSH, CDR2 LQKENI. As DNA, the CDR3 is TGTGCCAGCTCGGAGCGCCTAGGATCGGGATCACCCCTCCACTTT. As protein: CASSERLGSGSPLHF.

This clone occurred a few times. The V and J genes are TRBV28 and TRBJ1-5; the D gene is possibly TRBD1 (5 bases). The CDR3 consists of 14 residues. V lost 3 bases and J lost 6, with 12 bases in between. Germline CDR1 is MDHEN and CDR2 is SYDVKM. In DNA form, the CDR3 reads TGTGCCAGCAGTTTGGGGGGACTACTTCAGCCCCAGCATTTT. The encoded protein is CASSLGGLLQPQHF.